This T cell receptor (beta chain) came from a study of cytomegalovirus exposure and HLA in healthy donors (dated by TCRdb to 2016 to 2017). Notes on the research overall: According to an earlier analysis of a few hundred of the donors, 150 million to 200 million T cells yielded 117 million unique TCR beta sequences and approximately 300 Gb of sequence data. Roughly 290 gigabases of sequencing data and approximately 91 million unique TCR sequences made up an early release that covered approximately 700 HLA-typed donors. Among the roughly 410 genotyped donors, approximately 81% belonged to the genetic ancestry cluster associated with self-reported Caucasian donors. The study aimed to test whether cataloging public T cell receptors could reveal signatures of past pathogen exposure. The study profiled the T cell repertoires of 666 subjects by immunosequencing and related them to cytomegalovirus serostatus. Along with the roughly 670-subject first cohort, a separate validation cohort of 120 different subjects was used. High-throughput TCR immunosequencing, statistical association of individual TCRs with disease status, and machine learning were combined to predict cytomegalovirus infection status. To study patterns of TCR occurrence, a later analysis re-analyzed previously published TCR beta repertoires from more than 550 donors and added high-resolution HLA genotyping. The later analysis used no new phenotypic data to find candidate immune exposures, relying instead on TCR beta sequences and their occurrence across donors. An earlier analysis of a few hundred of the donors applied high-throughput TCR beta sequencing to assess whether each TCR beta V gene segment acted as functional or pseudogenic. Donor age, sex, ethnicity and CMV serostatus were compiled together with the repertoire data. A later genetic analysis used genome-wide SNP genotypes for 398 of the 666 donors, treating that subset as a discovery cohort. All discovery cohort repertoires had been generated using a single sequencing platform. HLA typing covered class I and class II loci at four-digit resolution. Typing coverage varied by locus: roughly 620-640 donors for A, B, C, DRB1 and DQB1; under 550 for DQA1; around 570 for DPA1; roughly 470 for DPB1. Because of strong linkage in the cohort, roughly five DR-DQ haplotypes were treated as single units for association and clustering. Among around 400 genotyped donors of the cohort, an average of roughly 230,000 unique TCR beta nucleotide sequences was sequenced per donor, of which roughly 17% were non-productive.

The cohort consisted of approximately 690 healthy bone marrow donors. Cohort members were all nominally healthy when sampled, although unrecorded immune exposures were likely present. The donor tested CMV seronegative and was one of the 352 seronegative cohort members. Every donor gave a peripheral blood sample, and the peripheral blood mononuclear cells from that sample were used for TCR beta sequencing. Genomic DNA extraction from the blood cell samples was performed with the Qiagen DNeasy Blood Extraction Kit. Receptor libraries were prepared by the immunoSEQ multiplex PCR assay. A mixture of 60 forward primers for TCR Vbeta segments and 13 reverse primers for TCR Jbeta segments was used in the multiplex PCR. A multiplex PCR assay on genomic DNA amplified the CDR3 region of rearranged TCR beta genes. The amplified TCR beta libraries were sequenced on the Illumina HiSeq System as 87-base-pair reads. The paper's data handling went like this. In a later analysis, tens of millions of unique TCR beta chains were counted across the 650 to 750 repertoires, and roughly 11 million of these chains were shared by at least two donors. Raw reads were error-corrected and collapsed into unique sequences with a nearest-neighbor algorithm that merged closely related sequences to remove PCR and sequencing errors. CDR3 sequences were aligned to IMGT reference sequences to assign V, D and J gene segments. For a sequence to be retained, a match of at least six nucleotides to both a V gene segment and a J gene segment was required. A rearrangement counted as productive if the CDR3 had no stop codons and remained in frame with V and J, and every other rearrangement counted as non-productive. CDR3 was defined according to IMGT convention as the region running from the second conserved V-encoded cysteine to the conserved J-encoded phenylalanine. In an earlier analysis of more than 550 of the donors, sequences lacking an unambiguous match to a single V gene segment were excluded. In an earlier analysis of roughly 600 of the donors, a V segment was called functional when productive rearrangements were above 56.7%, and segregating when the standard deviation between donors exceeded 5%. A statistical classification framework was built to diagnose cytomegalovirus status from the catalog of TCR beta chain sequences. In a later analysis, TCR nucleotide sequences were compared against IMGT/GENE-DB human TR gene sequences so that V and J genes could be assigned. In a later analysis, CDR3 sequences and most-parsimonious VDJ recombination scenarios were assigned using the TCRdist pipeline. A later analysis defined each TCR beta chain by its CDR3 amino acid sequence plus V-gene family, and excluded reads lacking a unique V-gene family. As a way to deal with suspected cross-contamination and a sequencing artifact, a later analysis dropped approximately 590 nucleotide sequences that were highly shared and had low generation probability. In a later analysis, a clonal expansion index for each public chain was calculated from normalized within-repertoire ranks of inferred template counts. Generation probabilities in a later analysis came from a VDJ recombination model fitted to out-of-frame rearrangements, and those results were checked against IGoR. Hypergeometric tests were used in a later analysis to score TCR-TCR, TCR-HLA and TCR-CMV co-occurrence, with a repertoire-size bias correction applied to the TCR pairs. A later analysis estimated false discovery rates by permuting HLA or CMV assignments 20 times. In a later analysis, co-occurring TCRs were grouped with DBSCAN, and TCRdist sequence similarity was added when clustering was performed within HLA-allele-positive subsets. For co-occurrence clustering, repertoires with fewer than 30,000 or more than 120,000 public chains were excluded, along with about five repertoires with anomalous nucleotide sharing. Not all clones reach the TCRdb copy of this immuneACCESS table, which keeps in-frame sequences only. Checked studies attribute under half of the gap to unresolved V genes and leave the rest unexplained. From that table come the V and J calls and clone size; the DNA was used to work out D and trimming. The sample profile shows approximately 120,000 clones; around 79% of them were found once. The ten largest clones represent over 5.5% of the sample.

A word on this clone: The antigen this receptor binds is unknown. No base quality values were provided; no much bigger clone lies one nucleotide off.

Results the study describes overall, beyond this receptor: In vitro tests confirmed that a few of the cytomegalovirus-associated TCR beta chains recognize cytomegalovirus antigens. The presence/absence analyses assumed that sequencing depth was roughly uniform across donors, and that assumption may not be true. Specific HLA alleles were associated with 15,000 to 20,000 TCR beta sequences at a false discovery rate of 0.05 in a later analysis. A cluster of highly shared sequence variants was judged likely to represent a technical artifact of the sequencing pipeline. A further reported finding was that TCR beta sequences accurately predicted the HLA-A and HLA-B alleles for most subjects in the first cohort. The 87-base-pair reads could not distinguish some IMGT-functional V segments, including TRBV6-2 and TRBV6-3, so those segments were excluded. The authors suggested that the approach could potentially be extended to other disease states and immunological phenotypes. The study listed 164 TCR beta chains as associated with cytomegalovirus. In a later analysis, several top co-occurrence clusters were reported to appear linked to parvovirus B19, influenza, CMV and Epstein-Barr virus. Immune exposure information for the cohort was limited to CMV serostatus. Most CMV-associated TCR beta chains appeared to be HLA-restricted in a later analysis, and the HLA associations seemed to be driven largely by CMV exposure. An earlier analysis of several hundred of the donors showed that most TCR beta V segments appeared in productive rearrangements either about 87% or about 30% of the time, which broadly matched IMGT annotations. Because HLA typing was missing for some donors at each locus, association tests included only the typed subset. An association between a missense DCLRE1C variant and V-gene and J-gene trimming of TCR beta chains was found in a later genetic analysis and replicated in an independent cohort. In a later analysis, TCR association rates were found to vary across HLA loci, with the most associated TCRs seen for DRB1 alleles and the fewest for HLA-C alleles. Across donors, most TCR sequences were observed very rarely, whereas some public TCRs were present in many individuals. Compared with the approximately 670-donor mean, donors in an Asian-associated ancestry cluster had fewer N-insertions in productive TCRs, according to a later genetic analysis. When HLA alleles, especially DR and DQ, strongly co-occurred, TCR associations were difficult to assign to individual alleles. Correlated functional status among segregating V segments might reflect linkage disequilibrium, but an unknown experimental factor could not be ruled out. This cohort had only TCR beta chains sequenced, and the lack of alpha or paired-chain data limited which features could be detected. The classifier was reported to diagnose cytomegalovirus status with high specificity and sensitivity in both the original and validation cohorts. The earlier analysis of some 560 of the donors excluded about 16 rarely observed V segments, including chromosome 9 orphons, because counts were too low. Compared with equally common non-associated chains, HLA-associated TCR beta chains in a later analysis were more clonally expanded and had lower generation probabilities.

Inclusive of the bounding cysteine and phenylalanine, the CDR3 is 17 residues long. Only the CDR3 region is kept as DNA, spanning 51 bases read in frame from base 1. Reading the germline V gene gives CDR1 SGDLS and CDR2 YYNGEE. Trimmed from V: 3 bases; trimmed from J: 5 bases; junction bases lacking a gene match: 11. The sequencing input was PBMCs. This receptor was taken from a woman in her thirties or forties in good health and CMV-seronegative. The rearranged segments are TRBV9 and TRBJ2-2; a stretch of 9 junction bases matches TRBD2. The CDR3 in this case is CASSASSSGSQTGELFF. In nucleotide form, the sequence is TGTGCCAGCAGCGCTAGCAGTAGCGGGAGTCAGACCGGGGAGCTGTTTTTT.